One sample yielded the 8 T cell receptor beta chains listed below, sequenced in a study of cytomegalovirus exposure and HLA in healthy donors. PCR used 60 Vbeta primers and 13 Jbeta primers. Method: immunoSEQ multiplex PCR; TCRdb's copy keeps in-frame clones and lacks some. Among about 120,000 clones listed, 81% were seen once. The sample consisted of PBMCs. The receptors originated from a woman aged 25 to 39 in good health and CMV-seronegative.

The V gene is TRBV5-6, the J gene TRBJ1-5, with TRBD1 matching 7 bases. The V gene end was trimmed by 1 base and the J gene end by 4 bases; junction bases not matched to a gene: 8. There are 16 residues in the CDR3. Germline CDR1 and CDR2: SGHDT and YYEEEE. In nucleotides, the CDR3 is TGTGCCAGCAGCTTGCTGGCCAGGGGGTCGAATCAGCCCCAGCATTTT. Translating it yields CASSLLARGSNQPQHF.

The chain uses TRBV5-4 and TRBJ2-5; 8 nucleotides match TRBD1. This CDR3 is 15 amino acids long. V shed 3 bases, J shed 3 bases, and the junction held 7 bases outside the gene matches. CDR1 and CDR2 from the germline V gene are SGHNT and YYREEE (reference sequence). Here the CDR3 reads CASSSRTGRKETQYF. The CDR3 DNA reads TGTGCCAGCAGCTCCCGGACAGGGAGGAAAGAGACCCAGTACTTC.

The genes are TRBV18 and TRBJ2-1; TRBD2 aligns across 8 bases. The junction had 9 bases not matched to a gene; V was cut back by 3 bases and J by 2 bases. Germline lookup yields CDR1 KGHSH and CDR2 LQKENI. The CDR3 extends over 17 amino acids. The CDR3 loop reads CASSPKTSGPTYNEQFF. DNA of the CDR3: TGTGCCAGCTCACCGAAAACTAGCGGCCCTACCTACAATGAGCAGTTCTTC.

The J gene is TRBJ2-1, the V gene TRBV4-1; 7 bases map to TRBD2. The CDR3 has 15 amino acids. Germline loops: CDR1 MGHRA, CDR2 YSYEKL. V trimming: 4 bases; J trimming: 9 bases; junction bases outside the gene matches: 12. CDR3 nucleotides: TGCGCCAGCAGCCGCCCAGCGGGATTAGTTAGTGAGCAGTTCTTC. Translated: CASSRPAGLVSEQFF.

V is TRBV19 and J is TRBJ1-5; D is unclear. Germline V lookup: CDR1 LNHDA, CDR2 SQIVND (reference sequence). Trimming took 6 bases from V and 5 from J, leaving 8 bases between them. The CDR3 sequence is 12 residues long. For the CDR3, the DNA is TGTGCCAGTAGCTTAGAGGATCAGCCCCAGCATTTT. This translates into CASSLEDQPQHF.

This rearrangement joins TRBV5-6 to TRBJ2-5; D possibly corresponds to TRBD1 (6 bases). This CDR3 is 15 amino acids long. Trimming shortened V by 2 bases and J by 0 bases, and 11 bases separated the two germline ends. Per the germline V gene, CDR1 is SGHDT and CDR2 is YYEEEE. CDR3 coding DNA: TGTGCCAGCAGCTTCAGGGGCTGGTACCAAGAGACCCAGTACTTC. Amino acids: CASSFRGWYQETQYF.

This chain connects TRBV5-1 to TRBJ2-5; 9 bases are a match to TRBD2. The CDR3 runs to 14 residues. Trimming removed 2 bases from V and 4 bases from J; junction bases left unmatched: 3. Germline CDR1 is SGHRS and CDR2 is YFSETQ. CDR3 coding DNA: TGCGCCAGCAGCTTTAGCGGGGGTGGAGAGACCCAGTACTTC. Translation gives CASSFSGGGETQYF. The whole variable domain, remainder taken from reference TRBV5-1 and TRBJ2-5, is KAGVTQTPRYLIKTRGQQVTLSCSPISGHRSVSWYQQTPGQGLQFLFEYFSETQRNKGNFPGRFSGRQFSNSRSEMNVSTLELGDSALYLCASSFSGGGETQYFGPGTRLLVL.

This clone was seen just once. The rearrangement joins TRBV27 to TRBJ2-3, with 9 bases fitting TRBD1. From germline, CDR1 is MNHEY and CDR2 SMNVEV (reference sequence). The J segment lost 3 bases and the V segment lost 5 bases, leaving 6 bases of the junction unmatched. The CDR3 has 15 amino acids. The CDR3 is CASSKKDRGTDTQYF. CDR3 DNA: TGTGCCAGCAGTAAAAAGGACAGGGGTACAGATACGCAGTATTTT.